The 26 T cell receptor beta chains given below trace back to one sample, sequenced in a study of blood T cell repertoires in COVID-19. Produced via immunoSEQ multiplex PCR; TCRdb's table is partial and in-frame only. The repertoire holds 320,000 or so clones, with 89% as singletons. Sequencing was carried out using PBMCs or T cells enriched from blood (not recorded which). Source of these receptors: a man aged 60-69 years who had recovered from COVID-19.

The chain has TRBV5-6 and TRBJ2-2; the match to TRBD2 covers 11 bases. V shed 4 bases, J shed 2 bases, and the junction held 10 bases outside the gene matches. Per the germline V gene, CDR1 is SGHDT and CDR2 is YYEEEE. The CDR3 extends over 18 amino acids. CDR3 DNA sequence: TGTGCCAGCAGCCAATGGACTAGCGGGCTCACCAACACCGGGGAGCTGTTTTTT. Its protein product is CASSQWTSGLTNTGELFF.

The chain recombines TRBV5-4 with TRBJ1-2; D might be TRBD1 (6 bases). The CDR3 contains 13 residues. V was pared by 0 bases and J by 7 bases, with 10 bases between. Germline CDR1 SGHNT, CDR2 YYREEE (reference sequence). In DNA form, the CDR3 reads TGTGCCAGCAGCTTGGCCGCAGGGGCTGGCTACACCTTC. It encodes CASSLAAGAGYTF.

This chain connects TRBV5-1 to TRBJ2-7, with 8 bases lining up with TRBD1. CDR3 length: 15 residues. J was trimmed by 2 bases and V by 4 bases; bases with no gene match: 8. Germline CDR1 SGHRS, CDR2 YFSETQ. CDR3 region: CASSPTGAATYEQYF. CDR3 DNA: TGCGCCAGCAGCCCGACAGGGGCGGCAACCTACGAGCAGTACTTC.

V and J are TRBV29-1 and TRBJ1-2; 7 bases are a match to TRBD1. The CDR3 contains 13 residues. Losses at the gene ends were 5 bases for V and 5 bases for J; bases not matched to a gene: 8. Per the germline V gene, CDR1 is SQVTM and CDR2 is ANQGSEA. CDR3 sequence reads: CSVTGAPRYGYTF. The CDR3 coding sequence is TGCAGCGTTACAGGGGCTCCGCGGTATGGCTACACCTTC.

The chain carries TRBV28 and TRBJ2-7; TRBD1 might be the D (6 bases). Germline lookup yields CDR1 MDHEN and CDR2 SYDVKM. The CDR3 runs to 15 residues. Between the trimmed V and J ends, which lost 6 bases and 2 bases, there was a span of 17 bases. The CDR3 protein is CASSRPGQKTYEQYF. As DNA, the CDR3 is TGTGCCAGCAGCAGACCGGGACAAAAAACCTACGAGCAGTACTTC.

The CDR3 nucleotides read TGTGCCAGCAGCCGGCGGGACAGTGGAATGTATGAAAAACTGTTTTTT. It yields the protein CASSRRDSGMYEKLFF. This chain joins TRBV3-1 (or the pseudogene TRBV3-2) and TRBJ1-4; 7 positions agree with TRBD1. Losses at the gene ends were 4 bases for V and 6 bases for J; bases not matched to a gene: 11. Germline V lookup: CDR1 LGHDT, CDR2 YNNKEL (reference sequence). The CDR3 has 16 residues.

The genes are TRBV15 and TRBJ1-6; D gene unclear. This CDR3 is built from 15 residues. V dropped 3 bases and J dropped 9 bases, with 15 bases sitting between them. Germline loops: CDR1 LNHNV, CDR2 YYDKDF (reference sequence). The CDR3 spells CATSSRIPGSSPLHF. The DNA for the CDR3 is TGTGCCACCAGCAGCCGGATTCCAGGCTCTTCACCCCTCCACTTT. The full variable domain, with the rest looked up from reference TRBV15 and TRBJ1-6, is DAMVIQNPRYQVTQFGKPVTLSCSQTLNHNVMYWYQQKSSQAPKLLFHYYDKDFNNEADTPDNFQSRRPNTSFCFLDIRSPGLGDTAMYLCATSSRIPGSSPLHFGNGTRLTVT.

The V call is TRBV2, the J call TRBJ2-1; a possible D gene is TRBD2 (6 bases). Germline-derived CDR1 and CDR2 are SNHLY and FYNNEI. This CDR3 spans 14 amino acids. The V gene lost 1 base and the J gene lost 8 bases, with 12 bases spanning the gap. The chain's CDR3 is CASSEGGEWDEQFF. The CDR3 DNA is TGTGCCAGCAGTGAAGGGGGGGAGTGGGATGAGCAGTTCTTC.

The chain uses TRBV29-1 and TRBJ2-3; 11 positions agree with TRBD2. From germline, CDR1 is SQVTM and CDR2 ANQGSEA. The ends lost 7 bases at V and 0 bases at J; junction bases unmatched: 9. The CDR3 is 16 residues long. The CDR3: CSGQGLAEYSTDTQYF. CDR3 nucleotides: TGCAGCGGGCAGGGACTAGCGGAATATAGCACAGATACGCAGTATTTT.

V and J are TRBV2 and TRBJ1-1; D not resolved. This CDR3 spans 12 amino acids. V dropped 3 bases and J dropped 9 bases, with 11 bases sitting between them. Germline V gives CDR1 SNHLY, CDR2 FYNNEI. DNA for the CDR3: TGTGCCAGCAGTGAGAGGGCTTCGAAAGCTTTCTTT. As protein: CASSERASKAFF.

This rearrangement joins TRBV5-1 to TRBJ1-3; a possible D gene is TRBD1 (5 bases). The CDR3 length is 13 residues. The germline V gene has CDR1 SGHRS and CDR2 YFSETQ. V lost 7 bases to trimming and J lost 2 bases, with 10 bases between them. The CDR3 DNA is TGCGCCAGCGGGGGGGAAGCTGGAAACACCATATATTTT. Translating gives CASGGEAGNTIYF.

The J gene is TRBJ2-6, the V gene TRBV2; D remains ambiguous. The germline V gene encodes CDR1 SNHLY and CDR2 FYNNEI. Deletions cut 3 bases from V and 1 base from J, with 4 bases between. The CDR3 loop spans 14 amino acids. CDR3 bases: TGTGCCAGCAGTGACAGGTCTGGGGCCAACGTCCTGACTTTC. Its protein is CASSDRSGANVLTF.

The CDR3 region is CASSFFTDQETQYF. The CDR3 nucleotides are TGCGCCAGCAGCTTTTTTACAGATCAAGAGACCCAGTACTTC. The chain is built from TRBV5-1 and TRBJ2-5; no reliable D call. Germline V gene lookup returns CDR1 SGHRS and CDR2 YFSETQ. There are 14 residues in the CDR3. Trimming cost V 2 bases and J 2 bases, with 10 bases left between them.

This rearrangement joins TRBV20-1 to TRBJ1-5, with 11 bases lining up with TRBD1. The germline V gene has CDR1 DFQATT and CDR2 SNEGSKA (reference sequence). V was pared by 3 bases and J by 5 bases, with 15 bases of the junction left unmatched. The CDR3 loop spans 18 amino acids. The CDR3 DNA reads TGCAGTGCTAGTCTGATCGGGCCCGGGACAGGGGGAGATCAGCCCCAGCATTTT. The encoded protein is CSASLIGPGTGGDQPQHF.

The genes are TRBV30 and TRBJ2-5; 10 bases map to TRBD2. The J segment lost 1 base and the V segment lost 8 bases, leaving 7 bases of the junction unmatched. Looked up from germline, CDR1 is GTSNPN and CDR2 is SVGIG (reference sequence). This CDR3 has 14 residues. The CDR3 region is CAGASGGTQETQYF. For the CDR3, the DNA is TGTGCCGGGGCTAGCGGGGGAACCCAAGAGACCCAGTACTTC.

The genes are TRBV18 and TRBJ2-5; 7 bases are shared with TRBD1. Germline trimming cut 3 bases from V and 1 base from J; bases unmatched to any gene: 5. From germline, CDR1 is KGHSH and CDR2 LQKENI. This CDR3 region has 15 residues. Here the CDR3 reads CASSPNRGPQETQYF. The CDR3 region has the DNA TGTGCCAGCTCACCGAACAGGGGTCCCCAAGAGACCCAGTACTTC.

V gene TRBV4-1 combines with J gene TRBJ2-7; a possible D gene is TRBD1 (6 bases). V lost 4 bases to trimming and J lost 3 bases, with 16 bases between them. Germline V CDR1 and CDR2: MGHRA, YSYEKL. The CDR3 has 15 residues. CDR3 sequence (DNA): TGCGCCAGCAGCCTCGGGACACCCTCCGTCTACGAGCAGTACTTC. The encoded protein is CASSLGTPSVYEQYF.

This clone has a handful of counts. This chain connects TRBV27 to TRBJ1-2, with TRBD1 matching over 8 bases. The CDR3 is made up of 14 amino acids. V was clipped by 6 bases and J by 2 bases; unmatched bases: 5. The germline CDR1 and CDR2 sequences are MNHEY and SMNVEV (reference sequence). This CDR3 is CASRLGQGNYGYTF. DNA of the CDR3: TGTGCCAGCAGGTTAGGACAGGGAAACTATGGCTACACCTTC.

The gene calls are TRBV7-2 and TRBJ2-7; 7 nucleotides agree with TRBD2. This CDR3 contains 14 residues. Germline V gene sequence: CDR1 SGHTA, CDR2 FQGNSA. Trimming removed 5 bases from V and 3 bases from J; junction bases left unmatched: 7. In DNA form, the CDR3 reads TGTGCCAGCAGCCGGGGGGTAGGGGTCTACGAGCAGTACTTC. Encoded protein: CASSRGVGVYEQYF.

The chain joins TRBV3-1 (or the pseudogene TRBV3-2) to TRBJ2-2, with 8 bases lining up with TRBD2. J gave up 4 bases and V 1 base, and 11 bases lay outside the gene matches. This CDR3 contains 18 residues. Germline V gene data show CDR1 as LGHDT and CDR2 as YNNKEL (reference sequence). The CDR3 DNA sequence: TGTGCCAGCAGCCAAGTGAGCGGGAGTGGGCTTAGCACCGGGGAGCTGTTTTTT. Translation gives CASSQVSGSGLSTGELFF.

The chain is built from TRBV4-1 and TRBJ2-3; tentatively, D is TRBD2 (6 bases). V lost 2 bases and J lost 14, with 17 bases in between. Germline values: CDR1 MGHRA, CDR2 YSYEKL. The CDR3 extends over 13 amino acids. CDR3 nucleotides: TGCGCCAGCAGCCAACAAGCCGCCGGGACTCTGTATTTT. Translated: CASSQQAAGTLYF.

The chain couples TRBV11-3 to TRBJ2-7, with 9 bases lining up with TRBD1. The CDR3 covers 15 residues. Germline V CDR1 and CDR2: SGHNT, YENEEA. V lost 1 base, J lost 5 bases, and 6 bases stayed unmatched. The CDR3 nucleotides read TGTGCCAGCAGCTTAGGTGGGACAGGGTCTCACGAGCAGTACTTC. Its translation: CASSLGGTGSHEQYF. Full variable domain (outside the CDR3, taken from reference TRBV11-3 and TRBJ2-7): EAGVVQSPRYKIIEKKQPVAFWCNPISGHNTLYWYLQNLGQGPELLIRYENEEAVDDSQLPKDRFSAERLKGVDSTLKIQPAELGDSAVYLCASSLGGTGSHEQYFGPGTRLTVT.

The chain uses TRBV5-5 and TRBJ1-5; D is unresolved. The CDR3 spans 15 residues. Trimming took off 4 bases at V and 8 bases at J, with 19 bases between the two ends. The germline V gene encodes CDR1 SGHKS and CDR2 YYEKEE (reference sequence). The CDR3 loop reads CASSRLVPEGEPQHF. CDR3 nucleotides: TGTGCCAGCAGCCGTTTGGTCCCCGAGGGAGAGCCCCAGCATTTT.

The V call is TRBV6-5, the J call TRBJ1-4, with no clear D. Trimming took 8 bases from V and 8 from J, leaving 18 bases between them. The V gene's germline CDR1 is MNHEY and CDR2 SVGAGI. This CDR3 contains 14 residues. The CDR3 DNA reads TGTGCCAGCTCCGTTGGCAGCGCCGTCGAAAAACTGTTTTTT. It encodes CASSVGSAVEKLFF.

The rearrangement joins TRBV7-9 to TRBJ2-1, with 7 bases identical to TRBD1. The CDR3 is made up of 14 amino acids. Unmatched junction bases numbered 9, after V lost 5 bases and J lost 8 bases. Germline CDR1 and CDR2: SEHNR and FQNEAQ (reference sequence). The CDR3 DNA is TGTGCCAGCAGCCGTTGGGGACAGCTCGATGAGCAGTTCTTC. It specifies CASSRWGQLDEQFF.

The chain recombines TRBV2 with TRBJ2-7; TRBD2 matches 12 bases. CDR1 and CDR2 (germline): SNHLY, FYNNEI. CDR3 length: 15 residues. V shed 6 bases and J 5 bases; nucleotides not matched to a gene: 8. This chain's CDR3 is CASSRLAGVLDEQYF. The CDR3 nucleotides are TGTGCCAGCAGCCGACTAGCGGGAGTGCTCGACGAGCAGTACTTC.